The sequence of this T cell receptor beta chain was determined in a study of blood T cell repertoires in COVID-19. In the original processing: Reference gene primers were amplified, and this amplification served to estimate nucleated cell counts. The assay was immunoSEQ multiplex PCR, and TCRdb's table has in-frame clones only and misses some. The V and J calls and the clone size are those of that table, but D and trimming were determined from the DNA. The sample shows approximately 170,000 clones, approximately 91% of them seen only once. CDR3 size: 15 residues. With V trimmed by 1 base and J by 5 bases, 6 bases remained unmatched. Germline-derived CDR1 and CDR2 are SGHTA and FQGNSA.

The V and J genes are TRBV7-2 and TRBJ2-3; 7 bases fit TRBD2. Sequencing input: peripheral blood. This clonotype was obtained from a man aged 18 to 30 with COVID-19, enrolled during active disease. DNA for the CDR3: TGTGCCAGCAGCTTAGATGCGGGAGCGGGAGATACGCAGTATTTT. Its translation is CASSLDAGAGDTQYF.